What follows are 23 T cell receptor beta chains derived from one specimen sequenced in a study of control samples from healthy donors and cancer patients. Generated by immunoSEQ multiplex PCR, the TCRdb table keeps only in-frame clones and is missing some. The sample carries 110,000 to 150,000 clones, around nine tenths recorded once. The specimen was blood. The receptors shown here come from a man younger than 45 in good health.

This clone was seen once. V and J are TRBV27 and TRBJ2-1; TRBD2 is a possible D gene (7 bases). Per germline, CDR1 MNHEY and CDR2 SMNVEV (reference sequence). With 10 bases removed from V and 3 bases from J, the gap between germline ends came to 16 bases. The CDR3 is 14 amino acids. The CDR3 reads CANSPGGSYNEQFF. CDR3 nucleotides: TGTGCCAACTCACCGGGGGGCAGCTACAATGAGCAGTTCTTC.

The chain joins TRBV3-1 (or the pseudogene TRBV3-2) to TRBJ1-2, with D perhaps matching TRBD1 (6 bases). Germline V gene data show CDR1 as LGHDT and CDR2 as YNNKEL (reference sequence). This CDR3 spans 17 amino acids. Between the trimmed V and J ends, which lost 0 bases and 3 bases, there was a span of 17 bases. The CDR3 nucleotides are TGTGCCAGCAGCCAAGATCGGGGGGGGCTGAACGACTATGGCTACACCTTC. Encoded protein: CASSQDRGGLNDYGYTF.

The chain joins TRBV5-4 to TRBJ2-7; no clear D. Germline loops: CDR1 SGHNT, CDR2 YYREEE (reference sequence). The CDR3 length is 13 residues. Between the trimmed V and J ends, which lost 2 bases and 0 bases, there was a span of 6 bases. CDR3 protein: CASSFGDSYEQYF. The CDR3 nucleotides are TGTGCCAGCAGCTTTGGGGACTCCTACGAGCAGTACTTC. The full variable domain, completed using reference TRBV5-4 and TRBJ2-7, is ETGVTQSPTHLIKTRGQQVTLRCSSQSGHNTVSWYQQALGQGPQFIFQYYREEENGRGNFPPRFSGLQFPNYSSELNVNALELDDSALYLCASSFGDSYEQYFGPGTRLTVT.

The chain joins TRBV6-4 to TRBJ2-1; TRBD1 is a possible D gene (5 bases). The CDR3 extends over 14 amino acids. Germline lookup yields CDR1 MRHNA and CDR2 SNTAGT. Trimming took 6 bases from V and 6 from J, leaving 15 bases between them. This CDR3 reads CASSPDRQFNEQFF. The CDR3 DNA reads as TGTGCCAGCAGCCCCGATAGACAGTTCAATGAGCAGTTCTTC.

The rearrangement joins TRBV9 to TRBJ1-6, with D uncertain. V lost 2 bases to trimming and J lost 6 bases, with 9 bases between them. CDR3 length equals 14 residues. Germline-derived CDR1 and CDR2 are SGDLS and YYNGEE. Written as DNA, the CDR3 is TGTGCCAGCAGCGTGGAGGGTGGTAATTCACCCCTCCACTTT. Amino acid sequence: CASSVEGGNSPLHF.

V and J are TRBV24-1 and TRBJ2-3; D ambiguous. Looked up from germline, CDR1 is KGHDR and CDR2 is SFDVKD. V was clipped by 4 bases and J by 4 bases, with 11 bases between them. CDR3 length: 14 amino acids. In nucleotides, the CDR3 is TGTGCCACCAGTGACGATCTAGGATCAGATACGCAGTATTTT. This gives the protein CATSDDLGSDTQYF.

This clone has only one observation. Mismatch with germline at one junction end may stem from a read error. The chain combines TRBV7-2 with TRBJ1-4, with D tentatively TRBD1 (5 bases). Germline assignment: CDR1 SGHTA and CDR2 FQGNSA. This CDR3 has 14 residues. The CDR3 coding sequence is TGTGCCAGCAGTTTAGGGGAGATTAATGAAAAACTGTTTTTT. This encodes CASSLGEINEKLFF.

The chain joins TRBV11-3 to TRBJ2-1; TRBD1 agrees at 7 bases. Germline V gene sequence: CDR1 SGHNT, CDR2 YENEEA. This CDR3 has 14 amino acids. Unmatched junction bases numbered 7, after V lost 5 bases and J lost 6 bases. The CDR3 DNA reads as TGTGCCAGCAGCCTTCGACAGGGAGCCAATGAGCAGTTCTTC. Its translation is CASSLRQGANEQFF.

The chain recombines TRBV6-4 with TRBJ1-6; D may be TRBD1 (6 bases). This CDR3 has 17 amino acids. CDR1 is MRHNA, CDR2 SNTAGT, per germline. Trimming stripped 0 bases from V and 6 bases from J, with 15 bases between. As DNA, the CDR3 is TGTGCCAGCAGTGACTCAAATCCAGGGGTCCTTAATTCACCCCTCCACTTT. Residues: CASSDSNPGVLNSPLHF.

J is TRBJ1-1 and V is TRBV3-1 (or the pseudogene TRBV3-2); D gene ambiguous. Trimming took 7 bases from V and 3 from J, leaving 6 bases between them. This CDR3 has 11 residues. CDR1 and CDR2 (germline): LGHDT, YNNKEL (reference sequence). The CDR3 nucleotides read TGTGCCAGCACCTCCCACACTGAAGCTTTCTTT. Translating it yields CASTSHTEAFF.

This clone appeared a single time. V usage is TRBV5-1 and J usage is TRBJ1-1, with 7 bases matching TRBD1. V shed 1 base and J 0 bases; nucleotides not matched to a gene: 6. The CDR3 contains 16 residues. Germline V gives CDR1 SGHRS, CDR2 YFSETQ. The CDR3 DNA reads as TGCGCCAGCAGCTTGCAGAATCAGGGGGTGAACACTGAAGCTTTCTTT. This sequence encodes CASSLQNQGVNTEAFF.

The chain employs TRBV11-2 and TRBJ2-7, with a possible D match to TRBD1 (6 bases). Trimming shortened V by 0 bases and J by 3 bases, and 9 bases separated the two germline ends. CDR3 length: 14 amino acids. Germline V gene lookup returns CDR1 SGHAT and CDR2 FQNNGV. CDR3 coding DNA: TGTGCCAGCAGCTTAGAAGTGGGACACTACGAGCAGTACTTC. This codes for CASSLEVGHYEQYF.

The J gene is TRBJ2-1, the V gene TRBV9; the D gene is possibly TRBD2 (5 bases). The CDR3 length is 14 residues. V dropped 0 bases and J dropped 2 bases, with 6 bases sitting between them. CDR1 is SGDLS and CDR2 is YYNGEE in the germline V gene. DNA of the CDR3: TGTGCCAGCAGCGTAGCGGGGACCTACAATGAGCAGTTCTTC. This translates into CASSVAGTYNEQFF.

The DNA of the CDR3 is TGCGCCAGCAGGGGGCAGGGGGCAAACAATGAGCAGTTCTTC. As protein: CASRGQGANNEQFF. The chain combines TRBV5-1 with TRBJ2-1, with 8 positions matching TRBD1. The trim removed 5 bases at V and 5 bases at J, leaving 6 bases unmatched. The CDR3 totals 14 residues. The V gene's germline CDR1 is SGHRS and CDR2 YFSETQ.

The V gene is TRBV7-2, the J gene TRBJ1-6; D might be TRBD1 (5 bases). From germline, CDR1 is SGHTA and CDR2 FQGNSA. This CDR3 region has 15 residues. Trimming took 3 bases from V and 7 from J, leaving 13 bases between them. In DNA, the CDR3 is TGTGCCAGCAGCTTTCAGGGAGGTACGAATTCACCCCTCCACTTT. This encodes CASSFQGGTNSPLHF.

This chain uses TRBV19 with TRBJ2-7, with no clear D. The germline V gene has CDR1 LNHDA and CDR2 SQIVND (reference sequence). CDR3 length: 14 amino acids. V gave up 1 base and J gave up 2 bases, with 9 bases separating them. The DNA of the CDR3 is TGTGCCAGTAGTATAGGGGGAAAAGCCTACGAGCAGTACTTC. It translates to CASSIGGKAYEQYF. Looking up the rest from reference TRBV19 and TRBJ2-7 gives the full variable domain: DGGITQSPKYLFRKEGQNVTLSCEQNLNHDAMYWYRQDPGQGLRLIYYSQIVNDFQKGDIAEGYSVSREKKESFPLTVTSAQKNPTAFYLCASSIGGKAYEQYFGPGTRLTVT.

The chain employs TRBV10-1 and TRBJ1-1; D not certain. Germline CDR1 is WNHNN and CDR2 is SYGVQD (reference sequence). The CDR3 runs 14 residues. V lost 1 base and J lost 5, with 11 bases in between. The CDR3: CASSELNAGTEAFF. CDR3 DNA sequence: TGCGCCAGCAGTGAGTTGAACGCCGGGACTGAAGCTTTCTTT.

V usage is TRBV7-8 and J usage is TRBJ2-1, with 12 bases lining up with TRBD2. The CDR3 has 14 residues. CDR1 is SGHVS, CDR2 FQNEAQ, per germline. V lost 5 bases to trimming and J lost 9 bases; unmatched junction nucleotides: 5. This CDR3 reads CASSQTSGRLEQFF. CDR3 DNA: TGTGCCAGCAGCCAAACTAGCGGGAGGCTTGAGCAGTTCTTC.

Concerning this clone: Distinct nucleotide sequences in the sample also encode this CDR3. The chain is built from TRBV9 and TRBJ2-5, with D perhaps matching TRBD1 or TRBD2 (5 bases each). Looked up from germline, CDR1 is SGDLS and CDR2 is YYNGEE. The CDR3 contains 15 residues. Trimming stripped 0 bases from V and 4 bases from J, with 13 bases between. The DNA of the CDR3 is TGTGCCAGCAGCGTAGACTCGGGACGGGGAGAGACCCAGTACTTC. Its protein is CASSVDSGRGETQYF.

The V call is TRBV7-2, the J call TRBJ2-5, with 9 bases fitting TRBD1. V lost 6 bases, J lost 7 bases, and 9 bases stayed unmatched. The germline CDR1 and CDR2 sequences are SGHTA and FQGNSA. The CDR3 contains 14 residues. The CDR3 sequence is CASRTGGVSMTQYF. CDR3 in DNA: TGTGCCAGCAGGACAGGGGGGGTCTCCATGACCCAGTACTTC.

The chain has TRBV7-2 and TRBJ2-1; D is unresolved. Germline lookup yields CDR1 SGHTA and CDR2 FQGNSA. V was clipped by 4 bases and J by 9 bases, with 10 bases between them. This CDR3 contains 12 residues. CDR3 sequence (DNA): TGTGCCAGCAGCTCCCCCCATGGTGAGCAGTTCTTC. Translating gives CASSSPHGEQFF.

The rearrangement links TRBV19 to TRBJ1-5; no clear D gene. The CDR3 runs 14 residues. Trimming removed 1 base from V and 6 bases from J, with 10 bases in between. CDR1 and CDR2 from the germline V gene are LNHDA and SQIVND (reference sequence). CDR3 bases: TGTGCCAGTAGTATAGGTTTCGGTTTTCAGCCCCAGCATTTT. Translated: CASSIGFGFQPQHF.

In DNA form, the CDR3 reads TGCGCCAGCAGCCTCGGGACAACTCGCACAGATACGCAGTATTTT. Protein: CASSLGTTRTDTQYF. V usage is TRBV4-1 and J usage is TRBJ2-3, with D possibly TRBD1 on 6 matching bases. V was pared by 4 bases and J by 1 base, with 12 bases between. This CDR3 contains 15 residues. Germline CDR1 and CDR2: MGHRA and YSYEKL.